Presented here are 32 T cell receptor beta chains from one specimen sequenced in a study of blood T cell repertoires in COVID-19. TCRdb's copy holds only in-frame clones and misses some; the assay was immunoSEQ multiplex PCR. The repertoire includes 200,000 to 250,000 clones, around nine tenths of them detected once, and about 7.1% sits in the top ten. The source material was peripheral blood. The origin of the receptors is a woman in her seventies with active or convalescent COVID-19.

The chain couples TRBV5-6 to TRBJ2-1, with 7 bases identical to TRBD2. CDR3 length equals 13 residues. CDR1 is SGHDT and CDR2 is YYEEEE in the germline V gene. V lost 1 base and J lost 10; bases outside the gene matches: 5. The chain's CDR3 is CASSLRGVGEQFF. The CDR3 DNA sequence: TGTGCCAGCAGCTTGCGGGGGGTTGGAGAGCAGTTCTTC.

This clone was observed once. This chain links TRBV3-1 (or the pseudogene TRBV3-2) with TRBJ2-5, with 8 bases that match TRBD2. Trimming at V came to 2 bases and at J to 9 bases, leaving 14 bases not matched to a gene. The CDR3 is made up of 16 amino acids. CDR1 is LGHDT, CDR2 YNNKEL, per germline (reference sequence). CDR3 region: CASSQHGAGVRVAQYF. CDR3 bases: TGTGCCAGCAGCCAACACGGAGCGGGGGTCAGGGTGGCCCAGTACTTC.

The CDR3 DNA reads TGCGCCAGCAGCCAAGATCGGGGGGCCTTCTACGAGCAGTACTTC. Translating gives CASSQDRGAFYEQYF. This rearrangement joins TRBV4-3 to TRBJ2-7; D is perhaps TRBD2 (7 bases). Per the germline V gene, CDR1 is LGHNA and CDR2 is YSLEER. Trimming took 0 bases from V and 3 from J, leaving 12 bases between them. The CDR3 length is 15 residues.

The chain recombines TRBV5-4 with TRBJ1-1; D remains ambiguous. Germline CDR1 and CDR2: SGHNT and YYREEE (reference sequence). This CDR3 is 14 amino acids long. Trimming pared 1 base from V and 4 bases from J, leaving 11 bases between. The CDR3 DNA reads TGTGCCAGCAGCTTGAGGGCGGCGGGCACTGAAGCTTTCTTT. Its protein product is CASSLRAAGTEAFF.

This chain connects TRBV27 to TRBJ1-3; D is perhaps TRBD1 (6 bases). From germline, CDR1 is MNHEY and CDR2 SMNVEV (reference sequence). V lost 3 bases to trimming and J lost 3 bases, with 24 bases between them. The CDR3 covers 19 residues. The CDR3 here is CASSLDRLKKNVHGNTIYF. The CDR3 DNA is TGTGCCAGCAGTTTGGACAGATTGAAAAAGAACGTCCATGGAAACACCATATATTTT.

The gene calls are TRBV6-2 or TRBV6-3 and TRBJ2-2; 8 bases match TRBD1. Germline V CDR1 and CDR2: MNHEY, SVGEGT. The CDR3 runs to 15 residues. V was pared by 6 bases and J by 4 bases, with 7 bases of the junction left unmatched. CDR3 sequence (DNA): TGTGCCAGCAGCACGGGACAGGTATTCACCGGGGAGCTGTTTTTT. As protein: CASSTGQVFTGELFF.

A note on this clone: One end of the junction does not line up with germline, which may come from a read error. The V call is TRBV4-3, the J call TRBJ2-1; no clear D. Germline CDR1 LGHNA, CDR2 YSLEER. The CDR3 is made up of 11 amino acids. CDR3 amino acids: CASSQNKEQFF. Written as DNA, the CDR3 is TGCGCCAGCAGCCAAAACAAGGAGCAGTTCTTC.

The chain links TRBV29-1 to TRBJ1-2, with D tentatively TRBD1 (6 bases). Trimming cost V 3 bases and J 4 bases, with 18 bases left between them. Germline loops: CDR1 SQVTM, CDR2 ANQGSEA. CDR3 length: 15 amino acids. The CDR3 region is CSVEGTRDNGYGYTF. The CDR3 nucleotides read TGCAGCGTTGAGGGTACCCGGGACAACGGCTATGGCTACACCTTC.

This clone was counted many times. The rearrangement links TRBV4-3 to TRBJ2-7; TRBD1 is a possible D gene (6 bases). Per the germline V gene, CDR1 is LGHNA and CDR2 is YSLEER. This CDR3 contains 17 residues. V was cut by 0 bases and J by 1 base, with 16 bases left in between. In DNA form, the CDR3 reads TGCGCCAGCAGCCAAGATTTGGTCCGGGACACATCCTACGAGCAGTACTTC. Protein sequence: CASSQDLVRDTSYEQYF.

V is TRBV19 and J is TRBJ2-7, with a weak D call TRBD1 (5 bases). V lost 5 bases and J 2 bases, leaving 13 bases between the germline ends. Germline V CDR1 and CDR2: LNHDA, SQIVND (reference sequence). The length of the CDR3 is 14 residues. CDR3 protein: CASSPPAGTYEQYF. DNA for the CDR3: TGTGCCAGTAGTCCGCCGGCAGGGACCTACGAGCAGTACTTC.

The chain joins TRBV20-1 to TRBJ1-2; weak D call: TRBD1 (5 bases). This CDR3 comprises 13 residues. CDR1 DFQATT and CDR2 SNEGSKA come from the germline V gene (reference sequence). V was shortened by 3 bases and J by 4 bases, with 12 bases between the two germline ends. The CDR3 protein is CSASLTAFYGYTF. CDR3 nucleotides: TGCAGTGCTAGTTTGACAGCCTTCTATGGCTACACCTTC.

The CDR3 DNA follows: TGTGCCAGTAGTATCAGAATAGCCAAAAACATTCAGTACTTC. Protein product: CASSIRIAKNIQYF. The V call is TRBV19, the J call TRBJ2-4; D call uncertain. CDR3 length: 14 residues. Germline CDR1 LNHDA, CDR2 SQIVND (reference sequence). Trimming took off 3 bases at V and 0 bases at J, with 6 bases between the two ends.

The chain links TRBV28 to TRBJ2-5, with D possibly being TRBD2 (6 bases). Germline CDR1 is MDHEN and CDR2 is SYDVKM. The V gene lost 1 base and the J gene lost 1 base, with 16 bases spanning the gap. The CDR3 extends over 17 amino acids. The CDR3 region has the DNA TGTGCCAGCAGTTTATTTTGGCGGGGTAGGTCCCAAGAGACCCAGTACTTC. Protein: CASSLFWRGRSQETQYF.

V usage is TRBV7-6 and J usage is TRBJ1-5, with TRBD1 matching 9 bases. Per germline, CDR1 SGHVS and CDR2 FNYEAQ. Trimming took 5 bases from V and 4 from J; bases not matched to a gene: 6. The CDR3 has 15 residues. The CDR3 here is CASSEGQGPNQPQHF. In DNA, the CDR3 is TGTGCCAGCAGCGAGGGACAGGGACCGAATCAGCCCCAGCATTTT.

The CDR3, as DNA: TGTGCCAGCAGTTACCTGTACAGGGACACCATATATTTT. Translating gives CASSYLYRDTIYF. This chain joins TRBV6-5 and TRBJ1-3, with a possible D match to TRBD1 (6 bases). Germline values: CDR1 MNHEY, CDR2 SVGAGI. This CDR3 is 13 amino acids long. The germline V and J ends were trimmed by 2 bases and 8 bases, with 10 bases remaining between them.

The CDR3 loop reads CASREGQPQHF. In DNA form, the CDR3 reads TGTGCCAGCAGGGAGGGTCAGCCCCAGCATTTT. The gene calls are TRBV12-3 or TRBV12-4 and TRBJ1-5; D gene unclear. Trimming took off 6 bases at V and 6 bases at J, with 6 bases between the two ends. The CDR3 length is 11 residues.

In DNA, the CDR3 is TGTGCCAGCAGCGCTACCAGGTTGAACTATGGCTACACCTTC. It specifies CASSATRLNYGYTF. The gene calls are TRBV9 and TRBJ1-2; D uncertain. CDR1 is SGDLS, CDR2 YYNGEE, per germline. V was shortened by 3 bases and J by 2 bases, with 11 bases between the two germline ends. The CDR3 is 14 residues long. Full variable domain (missing parts from reference TRBV9 and TRBJ1-2): DSGVTQTPKHLITATGQRVTLRCSPRSGDLSVYWYQQSLDQGLQFLIQYYNGEERAKGNILERFSAQQFPDLHSELNLSSLELGDSALYFCASSATRLNYGYTFGSGTRLTVV.

J is TRBJ2-3 and V is TRBV24-1; perhaps TRBD1 as D (5 bases). Germline CDR1 reads KGHDR; CDR2 reads SFDVKD. The CDR3 spans 16 residues. Between the trimmed V and J ends, which lost 6 bases and 2 bases, there was a span of 17 bases. In DNA form, the CDR3 reads TGTGCCACCAGTCCCCTCCTGACAGATTTCACAGATACGCAGTATTTT. Protein sequence: CATSPLLTDFTDTQYF.

This clone was seen only a few times. The gene calls are TRBV7-9 and TRBJ1-1, with 7 bases fitting TRBD1. The CDR3 length is 14 residues. Looked up from germline, CDR1 is SEHNR and CDR2 is FQNEAQ (reference sequence). Unmatched junction bases numbered 14, after V lost 5 bases and J lost 11 bases. In DNA form, the CDR3 reads TGTGCCAGCAGCCCCGCACAGGGGCCCTTTGACGCTTTCTTT. Amino acids: CASSPAQGPFDAFF.

In its sample, this clone was seen once. The J gene is TRBJ2-2, the V gene TRBV10-3; perhaps TRBD1 as D (5 bases). Germline V gives CDR1 ENHRY, CDR2 SYGVKD. Trimming removed 1 base from V and 4 bases from J, with 10 bases in between. The CDR3 spans 15 residues. CDR3 protein: CAISELNRPTGELFF. For the CDR3, the DNA is TGTGCCATCAGTGAGTTGAACAGGCCCACCGGGGAGCTGTTTTTT.

The chain links TRBV5-4 to TRBJ1-1, with 10 bases fitting TRBD1. CDR1 is SGHNT and CDR2 is YYREEE in the germline V gene (reference sequence). The CDR3 sequence is 15 residues long. After removal of 5 bases from V and 2 bases from J, the junction contained 6 bases not matched to a gene. The CDR3: CASRIRDRGNTEAFF. DNA of the CDR3: TGTGCCAGCAGAATACGGGACAGGGGAAACACTGAAGCTTTCTTT.

This clone was observed a single time. Other DNA sequences from this sample encode an identical CDR3 as well. V and J are TRBV7-2 and TRBJ1-1; D ambiguous. With 2 bases removed from V and 0 bases from J, the gap between germline ends came to 10 bases. The CDR3 extends over 15 amino acids. CDR1 SGHTA and CDR2 FQGNSA come from the germline V gene. The CDR3 protein is CASSLLLTVNTEAFF. CDR3 coding DNA: TGTGCCAGCAGCTTACTCTTAACAGTGAACACTGAAGCTTTCTTT. Complete variable domain (other parts from reference TRBV7-2 and TRBJ1-1): GAGVSQSPSNKVTEKGKDVELRCDPISGHTALYWYRQSLGQGLEFLIYFQGNSAPDKSGLPSDRFSAERTGGSVSTLTIQRTQQEDSAVYLCASSLLLTVNTEAFFGQGTRLTVV.

The rearrangement links TRBV20-1 to TRBJ2-3, with D possibly matching TRBD2 (6 bases). Deletions cut 3 bases from V and 2 bases from J, with 21 bases between. Germline lookup yields CDR1 DFQATT and CDR2 SNEGSKA (reference sequence). The length of the CDR3 is 17 residues. The CDR3 nucleotides read TGCAGTGCTAGTTCTCCGGGACTCCTAACCCCCACAGATACGCAGTATTTT. It specifies CSASSPGLLTPTDTQYF.

The rearrangement uses TRBV6-6 and TRBJ1-5; D perhaps matches TRBD1 (5 bases). The length of the CDR3 is 16 residues. Trimming shortened V by 3 bases and J by 11 bases, and 23 bases separated the two germline ends. CDR1 and CDR2 from the germline V gene are MNHNY and SVGAGI (reference sequence). DNA for the CDR3: TGTGCCAGCAGTTATTCCCACCGGGGGAAGGAGTTGTCCCAGCATTTT. This gives the protein CASSYSHRGKELSQHF.

The V call is TRBV19, the J call TRBJ2-5; the D gene is possibly TRBD1 (5 bases). The V gene lost 3 bases and the J gene lost 5 bases, with 10 bases spanning the gap. The germline CDR1 and CDR2 sequences are LNHDA and SQIVND (reference sequence). This CDR3 has 13 amino acids. The CDR3: CASSIWGRETQYF. The CDR3 DNA is TGTGCCAGTAGTATCTGGGGCCGGGAGACCCAGTACTTC.

The J gene is TRBJ2-1, the V gene TRBV4-1; the D gene is possibly TRBD1 (6 bases). The V end lost 4 bases, the J end lost 8 bases, and 24 bases lay between the germline ends. CDR3 length: 17 amino acids. Germline CDR1 reads MGHRA; CDR2 reads YSYEKL. The CDR3 loop is CASSPLVLGPQGHEQFF. CDR3 in DNA: TGCGCCAGCAGCCCCCTCGTCCTCGGGCCCCAGGGGCATGAGCAGTTCTTC.

The chain combines TRBV7-9 with TRBJ2-2; D uncertain. CDR1 and CDR2 (germline): SEHNR, FQNEAQ (reference sequence). This CDR3 has 12 amino acids. With 8 bases removed from V and 3 bases from J, the gap between germline ends came to 7 bases. The CDR3 nucleotides are TGTGCCAGCCGGGTCTACACCGGGGAGCTGTTTTTT. Encoded protein: CASRVYTGELFF.

This chain uses TRBV27 with TRBJ1-1; D not certain. The V end lost 0 bases, the J end lost 8 bases, and 7 bases lay between the germline ends. This CDR3 region has 12 residues. From germline, CDR1 is MNHEY and CDR2 SMNVEV (reference sequence). CDR3 region: CASSLSGREAFF. For the CDR3, the DNA is TGTGCCAGCAGTTTATCGGGGAGGGAAGCTTTCTTT.

The CDR3 loop reads CASSPRDRQNIQYF. In DNA form, the CDR3 reads TGTGCCAGCAGCCCAAGAGACAGACAAAACATTCAGTACTTC. The chain employs TRBV9 and TRBJ2-4, with a weak D call TRBD1 (5 bases). Germline assignment: CDR1 SGDLS and CDR2 YYNGEE. V was cut by 4 bases and J by 5 bases, with 13 bases left in between. The CDR3 consists of 14 residues.

For this clone: The junction differs from germline at one of its ends, possibly a read error. The chain couples TRBV7-2 to TRBJ2-1, with 7 bases matching TRBD2. From germline, CDR1 is SGHTA and CDR2 FQGNSA. This CDR3 has 16 residues. In nucleotides, the CDR3 is TGTGCCAGCAGCTCCACGGGGGGAACATCCTTCAATGAGCAGTTCTTC. It codes for CASSSTGGTSFNEQFF.

J is TRBJ1-2 and V is TRBV6-5, with TRBD1 matching 8 bases. Trimming removed 6 bases from V and 7 bases from J; junction bases left unmatched: 7. This CDR3 is built from 13 residues. Germline CDR1 and CDR2: MNHEY and SVGAGI. The CDR3 loop is CASSLTGVAGYTF. CDR3 DNA sequence: TGTGCCAGCAGCCTGACAGGGGTCGCTGGCTACACCTTC.

This clone is a singleton in its sample. This rearrangement joins TRBV9 to TRBJ1-3; D not resolved. The CDR3 has 14 amino acids. Germline V gene sequence: CDR1 SGDLS, CDR2 YYNGEE. Trimming left V 0 bases short and J 4 bases short, with 8 bases between. Written as DNA, the CDR3 is TGTGCCAGCAGCGTAGCCCCCTACGGAAACACCATATATTTT. Protein product: CASSVAPYGNTIYF.